This T cell receptor beta chain was obtained from a study of T cell responses to AZD1222 COVID-19 vaccine. Whole-study context: Pooled samples include second doses given at about 4 or 12 weeks. General study points: At study baseline, merely a handful of AZD1222 recipients were seropositive. With two AZD1222 doses given, Spike-specific TCR breadth and depth both rose. Most donors were white British, females outnumbered males, and clonal diversity was possibly underestimated.

As concerns this clone: The target antigen is unknown.

Only in-frame clones appear in the TCRdb table, and some are missing; sequencing was by immunoSEQ multiplex PCR. Of some 90,000 clones in the sample, 75% to 90% were seen once. The CDR3 loop spans 16 amino acids. Germline assignment: CDR1 SGDLS and CDR2 YYNGEE. J gave up 2 bases and V 3 bases, and 4 bases lay outside the gene matches. The V call is TRBV9, the J call TRBJ2-2; 10 nucleotides align to TRBD2. The source was peripheral blood, collected on day 0 of AZD1222 vaccination. The origin of this receptor is an adult in good health. Here the CDR3 DNA reads TGTGCCAGCAGCGAGGGACTAGCGAGAAACACCGGGGAGCTGTTTTTT. Its translation is CASSEGLARNTGELFF. The full variable domain, rest sourced from reference TRBV9 and TRBJ2-2, is DSGVTQTPKHLITATGQRVTLRCSPRSGDLSVYWYQQSLDQGLQFLIQYYNGEERAKGNILERFSAQQFPDLHSELNLSSLELGDSALYFCASSEGLARNTGELFFGEGSRLTVL.